This TCR beta chain was captured by sequencing in a study of T cell repertoires in cytomegalovirus infection. Worth noting for this clonotype: What it binds is unknown.

CDR1 is MDHEN, CDR2 SYDVKM, per germline. The V end was cut by 3 bases, the J end by 4 bases, with 15 bases between. The CDR3 covers 15 residues. Study results and limitations: What dominated the ex vivo response were HLA-C-restricted CMV-specific TCR beta clonotypes. There were carriers of CMV plus the relevant HLA, and cumulative public TCR beta family frequency identified them.

One entry per CDR3 protein results from TCRdb running MiXCR on the reads. The sample lists about 150,000 distinct CDR3 sequences, around 20% occurring once. The sequenced sample consisted of PBMCs. This clonotype was sampled from a human donor in good health (CMV status not recorded). Some clones in this sample may be carry-over from other donors' samples. This chain uses TRBV28 with TRBJ2-5; D possibly uses TRBD1 or TRBD2 (6 bases each). The CDR3 protein is CASSFQQGGRETQYF. The CDR3, as DNA: TGTGCCAGCAGTTTTCAACAGGGAGGAAGAGAGACCCAGTACTTC.